This T cell receptor beta chain was sequenced for a study of control samples from healthy donors and cancer patients. Clones were sequenced by immunoSEQ multiplex PCR, and TCRdb holds only the in-frame ones, with some missing. The sample lists tens of thousands of clones, more than 85% seen once, with 0.91% in the top ten. CDR3 length: 15 residues. The V gene lost 3 bases and the J gene lost 0 bases, with 9 bases spanning the gap. Germline CDR1 ENHRY, CDR2 SYGVKD. This clone occurred once. Sequenced: PBMCs. This receptor was identified in a man aged 25 to 40 with colorectal cancer. The chain couples TRBV10-3 to TRBJ2-4, with D possibly matching TRBD1 (6 bases). The CDR3 is CAISEPGAAKNIQYF. The CDR3 DNA sequence: TGTGCCATCAGTGAACCAGGGGCAGCCAAAAACATTCAGTACTTC.